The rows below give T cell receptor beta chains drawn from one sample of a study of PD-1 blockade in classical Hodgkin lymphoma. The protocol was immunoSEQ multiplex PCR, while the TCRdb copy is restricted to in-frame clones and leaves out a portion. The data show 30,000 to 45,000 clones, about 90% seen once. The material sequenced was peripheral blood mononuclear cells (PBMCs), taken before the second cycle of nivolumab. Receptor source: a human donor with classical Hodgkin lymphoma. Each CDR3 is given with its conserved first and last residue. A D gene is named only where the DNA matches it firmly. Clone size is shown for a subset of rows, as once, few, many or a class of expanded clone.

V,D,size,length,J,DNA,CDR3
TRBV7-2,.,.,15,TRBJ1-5,TGTGCCAGCAGCTTAGGGTGGGGGAGCGGTCAGCCCCAGCATTTT,CASSLGWGSGQPQHF
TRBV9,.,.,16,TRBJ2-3,TGTGCCAGCAGCGTAGGGCCCGGGTCACGCACAGATACGCAGTATTTT,CASSVGPGSRTDTQYF
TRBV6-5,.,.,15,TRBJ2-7,TGTGCCAGCAGTACTAAATTGGGTCGGGCGGTGGAGCAGTACTTC,CASSTKLGRAVEQYF
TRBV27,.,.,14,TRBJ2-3,TGTGCCAGCAGCCGCTTTCTGGGCACAGATACGCAGTATTTT,CASSRFLGTDTQYF
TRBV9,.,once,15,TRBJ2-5,TGTGCCAGCTCCGGGGAGGCGGGATTGGAAGAGACCCAGTACTTC,CASSGEAGLEETQYF
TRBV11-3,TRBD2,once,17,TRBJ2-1,TGTGCCAGCAGCTTTTCTAGGACTAGCGGGAACAACAATGAGCAGTTCTTC,CASSFSRTSGNNNEQFF
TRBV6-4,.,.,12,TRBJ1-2,TGTGCCAGCAGTGACGGGGACCGCTACTACACCTTC,CASSDGDRYYTF
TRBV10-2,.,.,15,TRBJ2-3,TGCGCCAGCAGTGATCAGGGGCCATGGCCCGATACGCAGTATTTT,CASSDQGPWPDTQYF
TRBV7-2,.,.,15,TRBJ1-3,TGTGCCAGTTCTATTGACAGGAGCTCTGGAAACACCATATATTTT,CASSIDRSSGNTIYF
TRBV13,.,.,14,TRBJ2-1,TGTGCCAGCAGCCGCCCCCCCAGGGGCAATGAGCAGTTCTTC,CASSRPPRGNEQFF
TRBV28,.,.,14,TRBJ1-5,TGTGCCAGCAGTGGGGGCCGAGGCAATCAGCCCCAGCATTTT,CASSGGRGNQPQHF
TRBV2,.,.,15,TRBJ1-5,TGTGCCAGCAGCCCGGCTACAAGTGGAAATCAGCCCCAGCATTTT,CASSPATSGNQPQHF
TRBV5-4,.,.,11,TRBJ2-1,TGTGCCTTAAGCAGTTACAATGAGCAGTTCTTC,CALSSYNEQFF
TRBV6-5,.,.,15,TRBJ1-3,TGTGCCAGCAGTTATCAGGAAACCTCTGGAAACACCATATATTTT,CASSYQETSGNTIYF
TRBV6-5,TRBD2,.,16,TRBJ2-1,TGTGCCAGCAGTTCGATAGCGGGAGCTCTTTACAATGAGCAGTTCTTC,CASSSIAGALYNEQFF
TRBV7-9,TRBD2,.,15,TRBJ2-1,TGTGCCAGCAGAACCGGGACTAGGGGGGTGGTCGAGCAGTTCTTC,CASRTGTRGVVEQFF
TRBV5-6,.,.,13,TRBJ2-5,TGTGCCAGCAGCTTGGTACCGCGAGAGACCCAGTACTTC,CASSLVPRETQYF
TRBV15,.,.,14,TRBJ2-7,TGTGCCACCGCGGTCTTCAGGGGCCCCTACGAGCAGTACTTC,CATAVFRGPYEQYF
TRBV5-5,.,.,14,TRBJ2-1,TGTGCCAGCAGCTTAATCTCAGCCTCCAATGAGCAGTTCTTC,CASSLISASNEQFF
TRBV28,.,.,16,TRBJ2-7,TGTGCCAGCAGTCCTGGCGATAGCGGCCCGCTGTTGGGGCAGTACTTC,CASSPGDSGPLLGQYF
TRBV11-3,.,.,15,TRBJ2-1,TGTGCCAGCAGCTCGCCCCGGACGAGGAACAATGAGCAGTTCTTC,CASSSPRTRNNEQFF
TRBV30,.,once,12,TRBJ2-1,TGTGCCTGGAGTGTGCAGATTGATGAGCAGTTCTTC,CAWSVQIDEQFF
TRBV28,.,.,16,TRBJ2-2,TGTGCCAGCAGTCGCAGGGGGGGCTCGGGCACCGGGGAGCTGTTTTTT,CASSRRGGSGTGELFF
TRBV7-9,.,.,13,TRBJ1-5,TGTGCCAGCAGCTGGGTGTCCAATCAGCCCCAGCATTTT,CASSWVSNQPQHF
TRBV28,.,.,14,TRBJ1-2,TGTGCCAGCAGTTTATTGGTAGTCCCTGGTGGCTACACCTTC,CASSLLVVPGGYTF
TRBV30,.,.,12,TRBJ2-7,TGTGCCTGGAGACAGTACAAGAGCGAGCAGTACTTC,CAWRQYKSEQYF
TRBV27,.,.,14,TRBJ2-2,TGTGCCAGCAGTGAGGGTTCGAACACCGGGGAGCTGTTTTTT,CASSEGSNTGELFF
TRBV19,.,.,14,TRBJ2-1,TGTGCCAGTAGTATTGAGGACGGGTACAATGAGCAGTTCTTC,CASSIEDGYNEQFF
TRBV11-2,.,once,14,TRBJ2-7,TGTGCCAGCAGCTTCAAGTTCTTGGGGTACGAGCAGTACTTC,CASSFKFLGYEQYF
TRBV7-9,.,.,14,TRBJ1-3,TGTGCCAGCTGTTGTGGGGGCTCTGGAAACACCATATATTTT,CASCCGGSGNTIYF
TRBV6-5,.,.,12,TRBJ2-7,TGTGCCAGCAGTTCTAGATTCAACGAGCAGTACTTC,CASSSRFNEQYF
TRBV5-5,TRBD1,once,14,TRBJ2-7,TGTGCCAGCGGCTGGACAGGGGCTAGGGACGAGCAGTACTTC,CASGWTGARDEQYF
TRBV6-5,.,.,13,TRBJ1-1,TGTGCCAGCACCGCCAGGAAGAACACTGAAGCTTTCTTT,CASTARKNTEAFF
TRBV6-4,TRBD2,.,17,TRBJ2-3,TGTGCCAGCAGTATGCTAGCGGGAGGGGCCGGCACAGATACGCAGTATTTT,CASSMLAGGAGTDTQYF
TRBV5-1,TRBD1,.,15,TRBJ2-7,TGCGCCAGCAGCTTGGGGGGACAGGGGCTGTACGAGCAGTACTTC,CASSLGGQGLYEQYF
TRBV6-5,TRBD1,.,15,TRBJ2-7,TGTGCCAGCATCGGATCTCGACAGGGCAGGTACGAGCAGTACTTC,CASIGSRQGRYEQYF
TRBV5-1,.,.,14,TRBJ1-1,TGCGCCAGCAGCTCAGACTCCTTAGGGGCTGAAGCTTTCTTT,CASSSDSLGAEAFF
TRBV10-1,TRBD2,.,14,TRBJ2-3,TGCGCCAGCCGCCCCGGAGCGGGAGAAGATACGCAGTATTTT,CASRPGAGEDTQYF
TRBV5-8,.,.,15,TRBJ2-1,TGTGCCAGCAGCTCACAGGGACGAGGCGACAATGAGCAGTTCTTC,CASSSQGRGDNEQFF
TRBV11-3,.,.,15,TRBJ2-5,TGTGCCAGCAGCCCCTTGGGGTGGAACCAAGAGACCCAGTACTTC,CASSPLGWNQETQYF
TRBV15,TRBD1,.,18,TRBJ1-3,TGTGCCACCAGCCGAAAAACGACAGGGGCTCCGTCTGGAAACACCATATATTTT,CATSRKTTGAPSGNTIYF
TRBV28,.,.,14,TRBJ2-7,TGTGCCAGCAGTTTTACGGACTTCTCCTACGAGCAGTACTTC,CASSFTDFSYEQYF
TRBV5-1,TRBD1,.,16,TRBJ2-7,TGCGCCAGCAGCTTGATTCCCGCCGGGACAGGGAGCGAGCAGTACTTC,CASSLIPAGTGSEQYF
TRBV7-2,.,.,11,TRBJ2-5,TGTGCCAGCAGCCCTCGCGGGACCCAGTACTTC,CASSPRGTQYF
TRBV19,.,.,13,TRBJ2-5,TGTGCCAGTAGTTCTCGGGAACGAGAGACCCAGTACTTC,CASSSRERETQYF
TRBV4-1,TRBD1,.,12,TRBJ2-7,TGCGCCAGCAGCCTGACAGGGGGCGAGCAGTACTTC,CASSLTGGEQYF
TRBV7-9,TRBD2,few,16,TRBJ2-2,TGTGCCAGCAGAGCAGCGGGAGCTCTCTACACCGGGGAGCTGTTTTTT,CASRAAGALYTGELFF
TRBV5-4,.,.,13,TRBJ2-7,TGTGCCAGCAGCTACTGGAGCTCCTACGAGCAGTACTTC,CASSYWSSYEQYF
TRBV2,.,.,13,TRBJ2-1,TGTGCCAGCAGTGAAGAGGGGTGGCATGAGCAGTTCTTC,CASSEEGWHEQFF
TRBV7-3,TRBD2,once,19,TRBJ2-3,TGTGCCAGCAGCTTAAGACCCGGGGGGGGTCGGGAGCTCACAGATACGCAGTATTTT,CASSLRPGGGRELTDTQYF
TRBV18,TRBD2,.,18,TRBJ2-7,TGTGCCAGCTCACCCTTCGTCAGTTGGACTAGCGGGACCTACGAGCAGTACTTC,CASSPFVSWTSGTYEQYF
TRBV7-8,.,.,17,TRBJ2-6,TGTGCCAGCAGCCCCCCGGGTCCCTCCTCTGGGGCCAACGTCCTGACTTTC,CASSPPGPSSGANVLTF
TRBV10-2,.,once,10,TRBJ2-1,TGCGCCAGCCAGAACAATGAGCAGTTCTTC,CASQNNEQFF
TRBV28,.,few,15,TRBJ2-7,TGTGCCAGCCAGAATTACGCGGGGTCTTTCGACGAGCAGTACTTC,CASQNYAGSFDEQYF
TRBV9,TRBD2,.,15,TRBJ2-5,TGTGCCAGCAGCGTAGCGGGAGGGCCTATTGAGACCCAGTACTTC,CASSVAGGPIETQYF
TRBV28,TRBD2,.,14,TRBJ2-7,TGTGCCAGCCGCCCTAGCGGGGGACCCTACGAGCAGTACTTC,CASRPSGGPYEQYF
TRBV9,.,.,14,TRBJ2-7,TGTGCCAGCAGCGTAGCAGTGGTGTCCTACGAGCAGTACTTC,CASSVAVVSYEQYF
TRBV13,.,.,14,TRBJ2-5,TGTGCCAGCAGCTTCTCTCAGGATCGAGAGACCCAGTACTTC,CASSFSQDRETQYF
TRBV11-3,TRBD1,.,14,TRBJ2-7,TGTGCCAGCAGCCTCGGGACAGGGCTTTACGAGCAGTACTTC,CASSLGTGLYEQYF